This TCR beta chain comes out of a study of blood T cell repertoires in COVID-19. From germline, CDR1 is SGHTA and CDR2 FQGNSA. The V and J ends lost 5 bases and 10 bases, in that order; junction bases with no gene match: 6. This CDR3 is 14 amino acids long. In the authors' workflow: The authors estimated nucleated cell counts from reference gene primer amplification. Data came from immunoSEQ multiplex PCR; TCRdb stores just in-frame clones and leaves some out. Clonal size and the V and J genes are those of that table, whereas D and trimming came from the DNA. This table has approximately 500,000 clones, roughly nine tenths appearing once.

Input material: peripheral blood. The chain uses TRBV7-2 and TRBJ2-1; 12 bases agree with TRBD2. This TCR derives from a woman between 45 and 60 years old with COVID-19, enrolled during active disease. This CDR3 reads CASSRGLAGGEQFF. CDR3 coding DNA: TGTGCCAGCAGCAGGGGACTAGCGGGTGGGGAGCAGTTCTTC.